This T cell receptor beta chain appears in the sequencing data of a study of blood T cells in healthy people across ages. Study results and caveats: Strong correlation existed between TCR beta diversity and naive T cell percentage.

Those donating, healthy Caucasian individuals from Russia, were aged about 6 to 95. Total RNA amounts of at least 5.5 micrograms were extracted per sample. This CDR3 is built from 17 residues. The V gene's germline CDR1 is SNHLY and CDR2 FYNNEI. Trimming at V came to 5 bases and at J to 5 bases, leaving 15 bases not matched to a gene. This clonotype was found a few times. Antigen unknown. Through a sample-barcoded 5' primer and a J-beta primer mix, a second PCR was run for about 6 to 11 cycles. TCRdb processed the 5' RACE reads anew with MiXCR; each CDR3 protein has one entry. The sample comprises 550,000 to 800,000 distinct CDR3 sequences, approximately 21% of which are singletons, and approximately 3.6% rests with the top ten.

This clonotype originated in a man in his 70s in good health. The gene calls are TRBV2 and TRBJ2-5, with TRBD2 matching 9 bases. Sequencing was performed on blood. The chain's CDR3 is CASSSLGGRVFGETQYF. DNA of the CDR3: TGTGCCAGCAGTTCCCTCGGCGGGAGGGTTTTCGGTGAGACCCAGTACTTC.